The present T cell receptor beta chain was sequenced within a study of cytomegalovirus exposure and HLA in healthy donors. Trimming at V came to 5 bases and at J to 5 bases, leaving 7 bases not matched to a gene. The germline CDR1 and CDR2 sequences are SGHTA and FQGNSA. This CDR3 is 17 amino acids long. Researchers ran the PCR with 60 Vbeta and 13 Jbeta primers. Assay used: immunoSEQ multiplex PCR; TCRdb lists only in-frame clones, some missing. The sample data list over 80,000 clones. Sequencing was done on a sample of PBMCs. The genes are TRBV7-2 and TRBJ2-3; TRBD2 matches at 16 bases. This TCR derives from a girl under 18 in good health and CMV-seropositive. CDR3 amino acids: CASSQGTSGGARDTQYF. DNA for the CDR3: TGTGCCAGCAGCCAAGGGACTAGCGGGGGGGCAAGAGATACGCAGTATTTT.